The 9 T cell receptor beta chains given below trace back to one sample, sequenced in a study of early stage breast cancer tumors. Sequencing was performed with immunoSEQ multiplex PCR; in TCRdb, only in-frame clones are kept and a portion is missing. The table records over 4,500 clones, roughly 57% of them present only once. Sample: breast tumor tissue. These receptors came from a person in their fifties or sixties with breast cancer.

The chain uses TRBV2 and TRBJ1-5; D is unclear. CDR1 and CDR2 from the germline V gene are SNHLY and FYNNEI. This CDR3 region has 14 residues. V lost 4 bases and J lost 3, with 10 bases in between. The CDR3 region has the DNA TGTGCCAGCAGTGCGGCAGTTTACAATCAGCCCCAGCATTTT. Translation: CASSAAVYNQPQHF.

DNA of the CDR3: TGCGCCAGCAGCCACGTATCTCCAGGGGGAAATGGCTACACCTTC. Translating it yields CASSHVSPGGNGYTF. The chain links TRBV4-3 to TRBJ1-2, with 7 bases identical to TRBD1. The V gene's germline CDR1 is LGHNA and CDR2 YSLEER. With 3 bases clipped from V and 6 bases from J, the junction kept 10 bases outside the gene matches. This CDR3 is 15 amino acids long.

This clone was found a few times. The chain is built from TRBV7-2 and TRBJ1-6; 9 bases match TRBD1. V shed 5 bases and J 7 bases; nucleotides not matched to a gene: 6. Germline CDR1 and CDR2: SGHTA and FQGNSA. This CDR3 comprises 15 residues. The CDR3 reads CASSQGTGHNSPLHF. DNA for the CDR3: TGTGCCAGCAGCCAGGGGACAGGGCACAATTCACCCCTCCACTTT.

In its sample, this clone was seen once. This sequence joins TRBV14 and TRBJ1-1, with a possible D match to TRBD1 (5 bases). CDR1 SGHDN and CDR2 FVKESK come from the germline V gene. Trimming took off 2 bases at V and 4 bases at J, with 11 bases between the two ends. The CDR3 runs 14 residues. This CDR3 reads CASSQRGRGTEAFF. CDR3 sequence (DNA): TGTGCCAGCAGCCAAAGAGGGAGGGGCACTGAAGCTTTCTTT.

This clone is large in the sample. The chain has TRBV19 and TRBJ2-4, with TRBD2 matching 7 bases. The J segment lost 8 bases and the V segment lost 5 bases, leaving 9 bases of the junction unmatched. CDR3 length: 14 amino acids. Germline loops: CDR1 LNHDA, CDR2 SQIVND (reference sequence). CDR3 sequence: CASSPASGGHIQYF. The DNA for the CDR3 is TGTGCCAGTAGTCCGGCTAGCGGTGGCCACATTCAGTACTTC.

J is TRBJ1-5 and V is TRBV27; D is unresolved. The ends were cut back, 3 bases at V and 0 bases at J, with 12 bases in the middle. Looked up from germline, CDR1 is MNHEY and CDR2 is SMNVEV (reference sequence). The length of the CDR3 is 16 residues. As DNA, the CDR3 is TGTGCCAGCAGTTTGGCTGGCACCTATAGCAATCAGCCCCAGCATTTT. It codes for CASSLAGTYSNQPQHF.

This clone qualifies as medium-sized. The chain combines TRBV7-3 with TRBJ2-1, with D maybe TRBD2 (6 bases). Germline V gives CDR1 SGHTA, CDR2 FQGTGA. The CDR3 has 15 residues. V was cut by 11 bases and J by 3 bases, with 20 bases left in between. The CDR3 DNA sequence: TGTGCCGCACTCGGGGGTACCCTGAACTACAATGAGCAGTTCTTC. This sequence encodes CAALGGTLNYNEQFF.

This clone was seen a handful of times. CDR3 sequence (DNA): TGTGCCAGCAGTGAAACATCGTCCTACAATGAGCAGTTCTTC. Amino acid sequence: CASSETSSYNEQFF. The chain couples TRBV2 to TRBJ2-1; D unresolved. Deletions cut 2 bases from V and 1 base from J, with 6 bases between. CDR1 is SNHLY, CDR2 FYNNEI, per germline. The CDR3 length is 14 residues.

The genes are TRBV28 and TRBJ1-1, with D possibly TRBD1 on 6 matching bases. The CDR3 consists of 13 residues. V lost 4 bases and J lost 5, with 11 bases in between. The germline V gene has CDR1 MDHEN and CDR2 SYDVKM. CDR3 in amino acids: CASSSSGVTEAFF. CDR3 DNA sequence: TGTGCCAGCAGTTCGTCAGGGGTTACTGAAGCTTTCTTT.